Sequencing of this T cell receptor beta chain was carried out in a study of blood T cell repertoires in COVID-19. For the study at large: Donors in the United States, Italy and Spain gave samples during acute or convalescent COVID-19. The cDNA or gDNA used as material had been derived from T cells, B-cell-depleted T cells, or PBMCs.

This clone is medium-sized (0.01 to 0.1%) in the sample. Seattle-derived patients entered the study during active infection and were followed longitudinally. In the source study's methods: It was from reference gene primer amplification that nucleated cell counts were estimated. Measured with immunoSEQ multiplex PCR; TCRdb has only the in-frame clones, and not every one. Clonal size and the V and J genes are those of that table, whereas D and trimming came from the DNA. The repertoire holds roughly 57,000 clones, with over 60% as singletons. This CDR3 has 15 residues. Germline V CDR1 and CDR2: MRHNA, SNTAGT. V lost 0 bases to trimming and J lost 8 bases; unmatched junction nucleotides: 2.

The J gene is TRBJ2-1, the V gene TRBV6-4; 12 nucleotides match TRBD2. The specimen sequenced was peripheral blood. The sequence came from a man younger than 40 with COVID-19, enrolled during active disease. The CDR3, as DNA: TGTGCCAGCAGTGACTCGACTAGCGGGGGTTATGAGCAGTTCTTC. Amino acid sequence: CASSDSTSGGYEQFF.